A single sample gave rise to the 31 T cell receptor beta chains below, sequenced in a study of T cell responses to AZD1222 COVID-19 vaccine (dated by TCRdb to the early 2020s). Sample time point, as interpreted from the label and publication: baseline before first vaccination. The library relied on the immunoSEQ multiplex PCR assay. TCRdb obtained this table from immuneACCESS and retained in-frame rearrangements with V and J assigned. These tables miss some clones; where compared with another copy, unresolved V genes account for less than half of the shortfall, and the remainder is unexplained. A total of about 97,000 clones appear in this sample, approximately 91% of them only once. In total, the top ten clones hold roughly 2.8% of the sample. The input for sequencing was peripheral blood, taken on day 0 of AZD1222 vaccination. The receptor set was obtained from an adult in good health.

The rearrangement links TRBV9 to TRBJ2-6; D gene unclear. Trimming took 2 bases from V and 1 from J, leaving 4 bases between them. CDR3 size: 14 residues. Germline assignment: CDR1 SGDLS and CDR2 YYNGEE. The CDR3: CASSVGSGANVLTF. The CDR3 bases are TGTGCCAGCAGCGTGGGGTCTGGGGCCAACGTCCTGACTTTC.

The rearrangement links TRBV5-1 to TRBJ2-7; no clear D gene. CDR3 length equals 14 residues. The V end lost 0 bases, the J end lost 2 bases, and 9 bases lay between the germline ends. In germline, CDR1 is SGHRS, CDR2 YFSETQ. The chain's CDR3 is CASSLVVLPYEQYF. The CDR3 DNA is TGCGCCAGCAGCTTGGTAGTTCTCCCCTACGAGCAGTACTTC. Based on the CDR3 plus reference TRBV5-1 and TRBJ2-7, the full variable domain is KAGVTQTPRYLIKTRGQQVTLSCSPISGHRSVSWYQQTPGQGLQFLFEYFSETQRNKGNFPGRFSGRQFSNSRSEMNVSTLELGDSALYLCASSLVVLPYEQYFGPGTRLTVT.

The chain links TRBV5-4 to TRBJ2-7, with a possible D match to TRBD2 (5 bases). CDR1 is SGHNT and CDR2 is YYREEE in the germline V gene (reference sequence). The CDR3 runs 15 residues. V was trimmed by 0 bases and J by 1 base, leaving 11 bases between them. The CDR3 region is CASSLGGSTSYEQYF. CDR3 coding DNA: TGTGCCAGCAGCTTGGGAGGGTCCACTTCCTACGAGCAGTACTTC.

The chain employs TRBV6-5 and TRBJ2-7; 8 bases map to TRBD1. The CDR3 loop spans 16 amino acids. The V gene's germline CDR1 is MNHEY and CDR2 SVGAGI. V lost 2 bases and J lost 6; bases outside the gene matches: 12. The CDR3 spells CASSYVSVRGRGEQYF. The CDR3 nucleotides are TGTGCCAGCAGTTACGTGTCGGTCAGGGGGCGCGGCGAGCAGTACTTC.

A word on this clone: Other DNA sequences in the same sample also yield this CDR3. V usage is TRBV5-1 and J usage is TRBJ1-5; 7 nucleotides align to TRBD1. V gave up 0 bases and J gave up 2 bases; unmatched junction bases: 2. CDR1 SGHRS and CDR2 YFSETQ come from the germline V gene. This CDR3 region has 15 residues. The CDR3: CASSLEGAGNQPQHF. DNA of the CDR3: TGCGCCAGCAGCTTGGAGGGGGCAGGCAATCAGCCCCAGCATTTT.

This chain joins TRBV5-1 and TRBJ1-2; 10 nucleotides agree with TRBD1. CDR3 size: 13 residues. CDR1 and CDR2 (germline): SGHRS, YFSETQ. J was trimmed by 5 bases and V by 5 bases; bases with no gene match: 3. Here the CDR3 DNA reads TGCGCCAGCAGGACAGGGGGCGGGTATGGCTACACCTTC. This codes for CASRTGGGYGYTF.

The V gene is TRBV7-2, the J gene TRBJ2-1, with D perhaps TRBD2 (5 bases). Trimming took off 4 bases at V and 2 bases at J, with 12 bases between the two ends. The CDR3 has 15 residues. Germline lookup yields CDR1 SGHTA and CDR2 FQGNSA. The chain's CDR3 is CASSWETETYNEQFF. DNA for the CDR3: TGTGCCAGCAGCTGGGAGACGGAAACCTACAATGAGCAGTTCTTC.

The CDR3 region has the DNA TGTGCCAGCAGTTTATCCGGACTAGCGGGGGGAACTGAGCAGTTCTTC. It specifies CASSLSGLAGGTEQFF. This sequence joins TRBV28 and TRBJ2-1; 14 nucleotides line up with TRBD2. The CDR3 covers 16 residues. The V gene's germline CDR1 is MDHEN and CDR2 SYDVKM. J was trimmed by 9 bases and V by 1 base; bases with no gene match: 5. The full variable domain, its missing parts supplied by reference TRBV28 and TRBJ2-1, is DVKVTQSSRYLVKRTGEKVFLECVQDMDHENMFWYRQDPGLGLRLIYFSYDVKMKEKGDIPEGYSVSREKKERFSLILESASTNQTSMYLCASSLSGLAGGTEQFFGPGTRLTVL.

In its sample, this clone was seen a few times. This chain uses TRBV7-9 with TRBJ1-2; weak D call: TRBD1 (6 bases). The germline V gene has CDR1 SEHNR and CDR2 FQNEAQ (reference sequence). Trimming cost V 5 bases and J 7 bases, with 23 bases left between them. The CDR3 extends over 16 amino acids. CDR3 region: CASSAEGGWDSAGYTF. Here the CDR3 DNA reads TGTGCCAGCAGCGCTGAGGGGGGCTGGGACTCGGCTGGCTACACCTTC.

J is TRBJ2-1 and V is TRBV6-5, with 9 bases fitting TRBD2. Trimming at V came to 1 base and at J to 6 bases, leaving 4 bases not matched to a gene. The CDR3 sequence is 15 residues long. Germline V gene sequence: CDR1 MNHEY, CDR2 SVGAGI. CDR3 DNA: TGTGCCAGCAGTTACTTTGGCGGGGGGGCCAATGAGCAGTTCTTC. Its protein is CASSYFGGGANEQFF.

J is TRBJ2-5 and V is TRBV30; possibly TRBD2 for D (5 bases). V was cut by 2 bases and J by 7 bases, with 17 bases left in between. Germline V gene data show CDR1 as GTSNPN and CDR2 as SVGIG (reference sequence). This CDR3 is built from 14 residues. The CDR3 spells CAWSPDGILGTQYF. CDR3 coding DNA: TGTGCCTGGAGTCCCGACGGGATTTTGGGGACCCAGTACTTC.

This chain joins TRBV30 and TRBJ1-6; TRBD1 aligns across 11 bases. The length of the CDR3 is 16 residues. The V gene end was trimmed by 4 bases and the J gene end by 2 bases; junction bases not matched to a gene: 4. The germline CDR1 and CDR2 sequences are GTSNPN and SVGIG (reference sequence). The CDR3: CAWTGQGATYNSPLHF. CDR3 nucleotide sequence: TGTGCCTGGACTGGACAGGGGGCCACCTATAATTCACCCCTCCACTTT.

The CDR3 loop is CASSEGKGTDNQPQHF. CDR3 in DNA: TGTGCCAGCAGTGAAGGAAAGGGGACAGACAATCAGCCCCAGCATTTT. The chain joins TRBV6-1 to TRBJ1-5, with 7 bases aligning to TRBD1. Trimming cost V 1 base and J 3 bases; bases outside gene matches: 6. The CDR3 is 16 amino acids. Germline V gene lookup returns CDR1 MNHNS and CDR2 SASEGT.

The rearrangement uses TRBV7-2 and TRBJ2-7; possibly TRBD2 for D (7 bases). The germline V gene has CDR1 SGHTA and CDR2 FQGNSA. This CDR3 spans 15 amino acids. Trimming shortened V by 2 bases and J by 4 bases, and 15 bases separated the two germline ends. The CDR3 loop reads CASSLRGGAGYEQYF. In nucleotides, the CDR3 is TGTGCCAGCAGCTTAAGGGGGGGCGCGGGGTACGAGCAGTACTTC.

This chain joins TRBV7-2 and TRBJ2-7, with 7 nucleotides matching TRBD1. CDR3 length equals 15 residues. From germline, CDR1 is SGHTA and CDR2 FQGNSA. V was clipped by 1 base and J by 5 bases; unmatched bases: 8. CDR3 DNA sequence: TGTGCCAGCAGCTTAGATGGACAGGCGGGTCACGAGCAGTACTTC. It yields the protein CASSLDGQAGHEQYF.

The genes are TRBV19 and TRBJ2-3; D is unclear. The germline V gene encodes CDR1 LNHDA and CDR2 SQIVND (reference sequence). V was shortened by 3 bases and J by 3 bases, with 10 bases between the two germline ends. The CDR3 is made up of 14 amino acids. CDR3 protein: CASSISRMTDTQYF. The DNA for the CDR3 is TGTGCCAGTAGTATCAGTAGGATGACAGATACGCAGTATTTT.

The CDR3 is CSVDQPWGYGYTF. In DNA form, the CDR3 reads TGCAGCGTTGATCAGCCTTGGGGCTATGGCTACACCTTC. V usage is TRBV29-1 and J usage is TRBJ1-2; D not certain. This CDR3 comprises 13 residues. The V end lost 3 bases, the J end lost 4 bases, and 12 bases lay between the germline ends. Germline lookup yields CDR1 SQVTM and CDR2 ANQGSEA. The entire variable domain, with the rest obtained from reference TRBV29-1 and TRBJ1-2, is as follows: SAVISQKPSRDICQRGTSLTIQCQVDSQVTMMFWYRQQPGQSLTLIATANQGSEATYESGFVIDKFPISRPNLTFSTLTVSNMSPEDSSIYLCSVDQPWGYGYTFGSGTRLTVV.

The rearrangement links TRBV13 to TRBJ1-4, with D unresolved. The CDR3 totals 12 residues. V lost 1 base and J 7 bases, leaving 4 bases between the germline ends. Germline V gene data show CDR1 as PRHDT and CDR2 as FYEKMQ (reference sequence). CDR3 sequence: CASSLDGEKLFF. DNA of the CDR3: TGTGCCAGCAGCTTAGACGGTGAAAAACTGTTTTTT. Full variable domain (remainder filled in from reference TRBV13 and TRBJ1-4): AAGVIQSPRHLIKEKRETATLKCYPIPRHDTVYWYQQGPGQDPQFLISFYEKMQSDKGSIPDRFSAQQFSDYHSELNMSSLELGDSALYFCASSLDGEKLFFGSGTQLSVL.

This clone came up once. This rearrangement joins TRBV30 to TRBJ1-2; tentative D call: TRBD1 (5 bases). This CDR3 has 12 amino acids. The V gene's germline CDR1 is GTSNPN and CDR2 SVGIG (reference sequence). V dropped 5 bases and J dropped 2 bases, with 9 bases sitting between them. CDR3 bases: TGTGCCTGGGGGACGGCGAACTATGGCTACACCTTC. It codes for CAWGTANYGYTF. The variable domain in full, with the rest retrieved from reference TRBV30 and TRBJ1-2, is SQTIHQWPATLVQPVGSPLSLECTVEGTSNPNLYWYRQAAGRGLQLLFYSVGIGQISSEVPQNLSASRPQDRQFILSSKKLLLSDSGFYLCAWGTANYGYTFGSGTRLTVV.

V and J are TRBV5-1 and TRBJ2-1; D remains unclear. The CDR3 is made up of 15 amino acids. Trimming removed 0 bases from V and 6 bases from J, with 13 bases in between. Germline CDR1 is SGHRS and CDR2 is YFSETQ. CDR3 in DNA: TGCGCCAGCAGCTTGGAGGTATTACTGGGCAATGAGCAGTTCTTC. Translating it yields CASSLEVLLGNEQFF.

This chain connects TRBV16 to TRBJ1-1, with no clear D. CDR1 KGHSY and CDR2 FQNENV come from the germline V gene. The CDR3 spans 15 residues. Trimming left V 4 bases short and J 1 base short, with 13 bases between. The CDR3 DNA reads TGTGCCAGCAGCCCCCGCGGGGTCGCGAACACTGAAGCTTTCTTT. Translated: CASSPRGVANTEAFF.

The chain has TRBV2 and TRBJ1-4, with 9 nucleotides matching TRBD1. The CDR3 sequence is 14 residues long. The V gene end was trimmed by 7 bases and the J gene end by 8 bases; junction bases not matched to a gene: 8. Per germline, CDR1 SNHLY and CDR2 FYNNEI. The CDR3 region has the DNA TGTGCCAGCAAGTGGGACAGGGATTTCGAAAAACTGTTTTTT. Translated, it gives CASKWDRDFEKLFF. Using reference TRBV2 and TRBJ1-4 for the parts outside the CDR3, the full variable domain is EPEVTQTPSHQVTQMGQEVILRCVPISNHLYFYWYRQILGQKVEFLVSFYNNEISEKSEIFDDQFSVERPDGSNFTLKIRSTKLEDSAMYFCASKWDRDFEKLFFGSGTQLSVL.

The rearrangement joins TRBV10-3 to TRBJ2-6, with D perhaps matching TRBD1 (7 bases). The V end was cut by 6 bases, the J end by 2 bases, with 17 bases between. Germline V CDR1 and CDR2: ENHRY, SYGVKD. The CDR3 has 17 residues. The chain's CDR3 is CAISPGQGGTGANVLTF. Written as DNA, the CDR3 is TGTGCCATCAGCCCAGGGCAGGGGGGCACTGGGGCCAACGTCCTGACTTTC.

The chain uses TRBV5-8 and TRBJ2-7; D gene uncertain. Between the trimmed V and J ends, which lost 6 bases and 1 base, there was a span of 14 bases. The germline V gene has CDR1 SGHTS and CDR2 YDEGEE. The CDR3 contains 14 residues. The CDR3 coding sequence is TGTGCCAGCAACATTGGAAAGGTGTCCTACGAGCAGTACTTC. It specifies CASNIGKVSYEQYF.

V and J are TRBV3-1 (or the pseudogene TRBV3-2) and TRBJ1-4; D may be TRBD1 (5 bases). Germline V CDR1 and CDR2: LGHDT, YNNKEL (reference sequence). The V gene lost 3 bases and the J gene lost 8 bases, with 19 bases spanning the gap. This CDR3 comprises 16 residues. The CDR3: CASSHSTGAYREKLFF. In nucleotides, the CDR3 is TGTGCCAGCAGCCATTCTACCGGGGCTTACAGGGAAAAACTGTTTTTT.

The rearrangement uses TRBV7-9 and TRBJ1-2, with D maybe TRBD1 (6 bases). Germline V CDR1 and CDR2: SEHNR, FQNEAQ (reference sequence). V was cut by 3 bases and J by 5 bases, with 10 bases left in between. The CDR3 extends over 13 amino acids. CDR3 sequence reads: CASSFTGSYGYTF. For the CDR3, the DNA is TGTGCCAGCAGCTTTACAGGGTCGTATGGCTACACCTTC.

The chain couples TRBV5-5 to TRBJ2-2; possibly TRBD1 or TRBD2 for D (6 bases each). Germline lookup yields CDR1 SGHKS and CDR2 YYEKEE (reference sequence). The CDR3 has 16 amino acids. The V end was cut by 0 bases, the J end by 6 bases, with 15 bases between. CDR3 sequence (DNA): TGTGCCAGCAGCTTGGCCGGATACAGGGAGGCCGGGGAGCTGTTTTTT. This codes for CASSLAGYREAGELFF.

The rearrangement joins TRBV7-6 to TRBJ2-4; no clear D. V shed 5 bases and J shed 0 bases, with 8 bases lying between them. This CDR3 contains 14 residues. Looked up from germline, CDR1 is SGHVS and CDR2 is FNYEAQ. The CDR3 region has the DNA TGTGCCAGCAGCCAAGATATAGCCAAAAACATTCAGTACTTC. It translates to CASSQDIAKNIQYF.

This chain connects TRBV19 to TRBJ1-4; D possibly corresponds to TRBD1 (6 bases). Per germline, CDR1 LNHDA and CDR2 SQIVND (reference sequence). The CDR3 has 14 residues. Trimming took 3 bases from V and 1 from J, leaving 6 bases between them. In nucleotides, the CDR3 is TGTGCCAGTAGTATGACAGGAACTAATGAAAAACTGTTTTTT. Protein sequence: CASSMTGTNEKLFF.

The rearrangement links TRBV10-1 to TRBJ2-3; D is ambiguous. There are 14 residues in the CDR3. Germline V lookup: CDR1 WNHNN, CDR2 SYGVQD (reference sequence). Trimming shortened V by 2 bases and J by 2 bases, and 8 bases separated the two germline ends. The CDR3 DNA reads as TGCGCCAGCAGTGAGGGCCCGAACACAGATACGCAGTATTTT. As protein: CASSEGPNTDTQYF.

The chain employs TRBV30 and TRBJ1-2, with D perhaps TRBD1 (6 bases). Germline V CDR1 and CDR2: GTSNPN, SVGIG (reference sequence). This CDR3 region has 16 residues. The ends were cut back, 2 bases at V and 5 bases at J, with 21 bases in the middle. The CDR3 loop is CAWSPRGRGMPYGYTF. CDR3 nucleotides: TGTGCCTGGAGTCCCCGGGGGCGAGGTATGCCGTATGGCTACACCTTC.